A single sample is the source of the 29 T cell receptor beta chains below, sequenced in a study of blood T cell repertoires in COVID-19. Using immunoSEQ multiplex PCR, the repertoire was profiled, and TCRdb retains in-frame clones only, with some absent. The sample lists tens of thousands of clones, about 90% occurring once. The specimen sequenced was peripheral blood. All receptors derive from a human donor in a cohort sampled during active COVID-19.

V and J are TRBV6-1 and TRBJ2-3; the D gene is possibly TRBD2 (6 bases). This CDR3 has 14 amino acids. Trimming removed 3 bases at V and 0 bases at J, with 7 bases between. From germline, CDR1 is MNHNS and CDR2 SASEGT. The DNA for the CDR3 is TGTGCCAGCAGTGAGGCGGGGAGCACAGATACGCAGTATTTT. Translating gives CASSEAGSTDTQYF.

The gene calls are TRBV19 and TRBJ1-2; no reliable D call. The CDR3 extends over 13 amino acids. Trimming left V 3 bases short and J 4 bases short, with 9 bases between. Germline CDR1 is LNHDA and CDR2 is SQIVND (reference sequence). CDR3 in amino acids: CASSIEARYGYTF. The CDR3 DNA follows: TGTGCCAGTAGTATTGAAGCTCGCTATGGCTACACCTTC.

The chain recombines TRBV7-9 with TRBJ2-2; D unclear. Germline CDR1 SEHNR, CDR2 FQNEAQ (reference sequence). Trimming left V 4 bases short and J 1 base short, with 16 bases between. The CDR3 contains 17 residues. This CDR3 reads CASSSLTAQLNTGELFF. Written as DNA, the CDR3 is TGTGCCAGCAGCTCCCTGACTGCCCAATTGAACACCGGGGAGCTGTTTTTT. The variable domain in full, completed from reference TRBV7-9 and TRBJ2-2, reads DTGVSQNPRHKITKRGQNVTFRCDPISEHNRLYWYRQTLGQGPEFLTYFQNEAQLEKSRLLSDRFSAERPKGSFSTLEIQRTEQGDSAMYLCASSSLTAQLNTGELFFGEGSRLTVL.

The V and J genes are TRBV19 and TRBJ2-2; 11 nucleotides line up with TRBD2. The CDR3 runs 15 residues. Germline CDR1 reads LNHDA; CDR2 reads SQIVND (reference sequence). V lost 7 bases to trimming and J lost 1 base; unmatched junction nucleotides: 2. DNA of the CDR3: TGTGCCAGTATGGGGACTAGCGGGAACACCGGGGAGCTGTTTTTT. Amino acids: CASMGTSGNTGELFF. Variable domain in full (rest from reference TRBV19 and TRBJ2-2): DGGITQSPKYLFRKEGQNVTLSCEQNLNHDAMYWYRQDPGQGLRLIYYSQIVNDFQKGDIAEGYSVSREKKESFPLTVTSAQKNPTAFYLCASMGTSGNTGELFFGEGSRLTVL.

This clone appeared a single time. The chain uses TRBV11-3 and TRBJ2-7; perhaps TRBD1 as D (6 bases). The germline V gene has CDR1 SGHNT and CDR2 YENEEA. CDR3 length equals 15 residues. Between the trimmed V and J ends, which lost 2 bases and 2 bases, there was a span of 13 bases. The CDR3 is CASSLNSDSTYEQYF. The CDR3 bases are TGTGCCAGCAGCTTAAATTCGGACAGCACCTACGAGCAGTACTTC.

The chain couples TRBV3-1 (or the pseudogene TRBV3-2) to TRBJ2-7; D is ambiguous. This CDR3 is 16 amino acids long. Trimming shortened V by 1 base and J by 0 bases, and 13 bases separated the two germline ends. The V gene's germline CDR1 is LGHDT and CDR2 YNNKEL (reference sequence). CDR3 sequence: CASSQGLVVSSYEQYF. CDR3 DNA sequence: TGTGCCAGCAGCCAAGGGTTGGTGGTGAGCTCCTACGAGCAGTACTTC.

This clone was counted only a few times. V and J are TRBV18 and TRBJ1-1, with D hard to call. In germline, CDR1 is KGHSH, CDR2 LQKENI. This CDR3 has 15 residues. The germline V and J ends were trimmed by 0 bases and 0 bases, with 8 bases remaining between them. The chain's CDR3 is CASSPPSQMNTEAFF. CDR3 sequence (DNA): TGTGCCAGCTCACCACCGTCCCAAATGAACACTGAAGCTTTCTTT.

This rearrangement joins TRBV6-1 to TRBJ2-3; 8 nucleotides line up with TRBD1. Trimming took 1 base from V and 1 from J; bases not matched to a gene: 4. This CDR3 is 16 amino acids long. The V gene's germline CDR1 is MNHNS and CDR2 SASEGT. CDR3 DNA: TGTGCCAGCAGTGAAGGTACAGGGGGTCGCACAGATACGCAGTATTTT. It encodes CASSEGTGGRTDTQYF.

The rearrangement links TRBV2 to TRBJ2-1; D ambiguous. The CDR3 is 14 residues long. V was cut by 6 bases and J by 0 bases, with 9 bases left in between. CDR1 and CDR2 from the germline V gene are SNHLY and FYNNEI. The CDR3 protein is CASRPDTSYNEQFF. CDR3 coding DNA: TGTGCCAGCAGACCCGACACCTCCTACAATGAGCAGTTCTTC. Complete variable domain (other parts from reference TRBV2 and TRBJ2-1): EPEVTQTPSHQVTQMGQEVILRCVPISNHLYFYWYRQILGQKVEFLVSFYNNEISEKSEIFDDQFSVERPDGSNFTLKIRSTKLEDSAMYFCASRPDTSYNEQFFGPGTRLTVL.

V is TRBV30 and J is TRBJ2-6; weak D call: TRBD2 (5 bases). The CDR3 covers 15 residues. Trimming stripped 2 bases from V and 0 bases from J, with 8 bases between. Germline lookup yields CDR1 GTSNPN and CDR2 SVGIG (reference sequence). The DNA for the CDR3 is TGTGCCTGGAGTCCGGGGAGCTCTGGGGCCAACGTCCTGACTTTC. Its translation is CAWSPGSSGANVLTF.

The genes are TRBV18 and TRBJ2-5; D remains ambiguous. The germline gives CDR1 KGHSH, CDR2 LQKENI. With 6 bases removed from V and 1 base from J, the gap between germline ends came to 9 bases. This CDR3 has 13 residues. The DNA of the CDR3 is TGTGCCAGCTCCACGAGGAGCCAAGAGACCCAGTACTTC. Its translation: CASSTRSQETQYF.

The rearrangement links TRBV15 to TRBJ2-2; tentatively, D is TRBD2 (6 bases). Trimming left V 7 bases short and J 4 bases short, with 13 bases between. Looked up from germline, CDR1 is LNHNV and CDR2 is YYDKDF (reference sequence). This CDR3 spans 14 amino acids. CDR3 in amino acids: CATTFGGSTGELFF. For the CDR3, the DNA is TGTGCCACCACGTTTGGGGGGAGCACCGGGGAGCTGTTTTTT.

The chain carries TRBV30 and TRBJ1-1; a weak D match, TRBD1 (5 bases). The germline V and J ends were trimmed by 1 base and 3 bases, with 12 bases remaining between them. Per germline, CDR1 GTSNPN and CDR2 SVGIG (reference sequence). This CDR3 has 14 amino acids. The chain's CDR3 is CAWSDGVGDTEAFF. In DNA form, the CDR3 reads TGTGCCTGGAGTGATGGGGTAGGGGACACTGAAGCTTTCTTT.

This rearrangement joins TRBV6-5 to TRBJ1-6; 8 bases line up with TRBD1. The CDR3 runs to 13 residues. With 6 bases clipped from V and 10 bases from J, the junction kept 5 bases outside the gene matches. The germline V gene has CDR1 MNHEY and CDR2 SVGAGI. The CDR3 nucleotides are TGTGCCAGCAGAAGGACAGGGAACTCACCCCTCCACTTT. It specifies CASRRTGNSPLHF.

The chain uses TRBV10-3 and TRBJ1-1; 8 positions match TRBD1. The CDR3 extends over 13 amino acids. Germline V CDR1 and CDR2: ENHRY, SYGVKD. The V and J ends lost 7 bases and 1 base, in that order; junction bases with no gene match: 2. The CDR3 DNA is TGTGCCATCATGGGGACAGGGAACACTGAAGCTTTCTTT. It encodes CAIMGTGNTEAFF.

The J gene is TRBJ2-1, the V gene TRBV27, with a weak D call TRBD2 (7 bases). The CDR3 spans 15 residues. Germline V gives CDR1 MNHEY, CDR2 SMNVEV (reference sequence). V was cut by 5 bases and J by 8 bases, with 19 bases left in between. The CDR3 region has the DNA TGTGCCAGCAGTGCCCTAGGGGGAGGGTTTGATGAGCAGTTCTTC. Protein: CASSALGGGFDEQFF.

This clone was counted a few times. This chain links TRBV19 with TRBJ1-2, with 9 bases that match TRBD1. This CDR3 spans 12 amino acids. CDR1 is LNHDA, CDR2 SQIVND, per germline (reference sequence). Trimming cost V 9 bases and J 8 bases; bases outside gene matches: 7. The DNA for the CDR3 is TGTGCCAGCACGGACAGGGGTGGAGGCTACACCTTC. This gives the protein CASTDRGGGYTF.

This sequence joins TRBV7-2 and TRBJ2-2; D perhaps matches TRBD2 (5 bases). The V gene's germline CDR1 is SGHTA and CDR2 FQGNSA. The CDR3 runs 15 residues. Trimming removed 5 bases from V and 1 base from J, with 11 bases in between. CDR3 sequence reads: CASSPRTQNTGELFF. CDR3 nucleotides: TGTGCCAGCAGCCCCCGGACTCAGAACACCGGGGAGCTGTTTTTT.

The rearrangement joins TRBV10-3 to TRBJ1-4; D is unresolved. V lost 8 bases to trimming and J lost 7 bases, with 17 bases between them. CDR3 size: 14 residues. Looked up from germline, CDR1 is ENHRY and CDR2 is SYGVKD. The DNA of the CDR3 is TGTGCCATCGCCATGGCCGCAGAGGGTGAAAAACTGTTTTTT. The encoded protein is CAIAMAAEGEKLFF.

The chain is built from TRBV19 and TRBJ2-1; 7 bases agree with TRBD1. With V trimmed by 5 bases and J by 5 bases, 12 bases remained unmatched. Per germline, CDR1 LNHDA and CDR2 SQIVND (reference sequence). The CDR3 sequence is 16 residues long. The CDR3 DNA sequence: TGTGCCAGTAGTCCTGTGACAGGGATAGGGGACAATGAGCAGTTCTTC. This translates into CASSPVTGIGDNEQFF.

This chain joins TRBV10-1 and TRBJ1-1; a weak D match, TRBD1 (6 bases). There are 13 residues in the CDR3. The V and J ends lost 5 bases and 7 bases respectively, with 14 bases between them. Germline CDR1 WNHNN, CDR2 SYGVQD (reference sequence). CDR3 DNA: TGCGCCAGCAGTATGACAGGTCCCGATGAAGCTTTCTTT. This codes for CASSMTGPDEAFF.

This clone appeared a few times. V is TRBV30 and J is TRBJ1-5; 7 bases are shared with TRBD1. CDR3 length: 13 amino acids. J lost 11 bases, V lost 1 base, and 8 bases had no gene match. Germline CDR1 GTSNPN, CDR2 SVGIG (reference sequence). For the CDR3, the DNA is TGTGCCTGGAGTGACCGCATGACAGGGTCCCAGCATTTT. This sequence encodes CAWSDRMTGSQHF.

J is TRBJ2-5 and V is TRBV5-1; 9 bases agree with TRBD2. Per the germline V gene, CDR1 is SGHRS and CDR2 is YFSETQ. CDR3 length equals 15 residues. Losses at the gene ends were 0 bases for V and 3 bases for J; bases not matched to a gene: 3. The CDR3 loop is CASSLVSGSEETQYF. The CDR3 bases are TGCGCCAGCAGCTTGGTTAGCGGGAGTGAAGAGACCCAGTACTTC.

This chain joins TRBV30 and TRBJ2-5; a possible D gene is TRBD2 (7 bases). Looked up from germline, CDR1 is GTSNPN and CDR2 is SVGIG (reference sequence). The CDR3 loop spans 12 amino acids. V was clipped by 8 bases and J by 5 bases, with 15 bases between them. CDR3 DNA: TGTGCCGTAACCCGGGGGGCTGAGACCCAGTACTTC. This encodes CAVTRGAETQYF.

This sequence joins TRBV7-9 and TRBJ2-1, with D possibly being TRBD2 (6 bases). Per the germline V gene, CDR1 is SEHNR and CDR2 is FQNEAQ (reference sequence). V shed 1 base and J shed 14 bases, with 18 bases lying between them. This CDR3 spans 14 amino acids. The CDR3 DNA is TGTGCCAGCAGCTTAGAAGGGGTAGCGGATTCGAAGTTCTTC. Residues: CASSLEGVADSKFF.

The chain combines TRBV19 with TRBJ2-2; D might be TRBD1 (6 bases). The V gene lost 10 bases and the J gene lost 0 bases, with 18 bases spanning the gap. The CDR3 has 16 residues. Germline loops: CDR1 LNHDA, CDR2 SQIVND (reference sequence). CDR3 bases: TGTGCCACAAAAAAACAGGGAACATCGAACACCGGGGAGCTGTTTTTT. Translating it yields CATKKQGTSNTGELFF.

This CDR3 is CASSIGQGIDEQFF. DNA for the CDR3: TGTGCCAGCAGCATCGGACAGGGAATAGATGAGCAGTTCTTC. V usage is TRBV7-9 and J usage is TRBJ2-1; 8 bases map to TRBD1. Trimming removed 5 bases from V and 8 bases from J; junction bases left unmatched: 8. The CDR3 runs 14 residues. The germline V gene encodes CDR1 SEHNR and CDR2 FQNEAQ (reference sequence).

This clone was seen a handful of times. This rearrangement joins TRBV11-2 to TRBJ1-1; D is ambiguous. Germline values: CDR1 SGHAT, CDR2 FQNNGV. The CDR3 consists of 13 residues. Between the trimmed V and J ends, which lost 7 bases and 2 bases, there was a span of 11 bases. In nucleotides, the CDR3 is TGTGCCAGCAACAACGAGGGTAACACTGAAGCTTTCTTT. It encodes CASNNEGNTEAFF. The entire variable domain, with the rest obtained from reference TRBV11-2 and TRBJ1-1, is as follows: EAGVAQSPRYKIIEKRQSVAFWCNPISGHATLYWYQQILGQGPKLLIQFQNNGVVDDSQLPKDRFSAERLKGVDSTLKIQPAKLEDSAVYLCASNNEGNTEAFFGQGTRLTVV.

In its sample, this clone was seen once. The chain uses TRBV9 and TRBJ1-2; the D gene is possibly TRBD1 (5 bases). The CDR3 totals 14 residues. With 5 bases removed from V and 5 bases from J, the gap between germline ends came to 16 bases. Germline loops: CDR1 SGDLS, CDR2 YYNGEE. As DNA, the CDR3 is TGTGCCAGCAGTCGCGAGACTGGGGGGTATGGCTACACCTTC. The encoded protein is CASSRETGGYGYTF.